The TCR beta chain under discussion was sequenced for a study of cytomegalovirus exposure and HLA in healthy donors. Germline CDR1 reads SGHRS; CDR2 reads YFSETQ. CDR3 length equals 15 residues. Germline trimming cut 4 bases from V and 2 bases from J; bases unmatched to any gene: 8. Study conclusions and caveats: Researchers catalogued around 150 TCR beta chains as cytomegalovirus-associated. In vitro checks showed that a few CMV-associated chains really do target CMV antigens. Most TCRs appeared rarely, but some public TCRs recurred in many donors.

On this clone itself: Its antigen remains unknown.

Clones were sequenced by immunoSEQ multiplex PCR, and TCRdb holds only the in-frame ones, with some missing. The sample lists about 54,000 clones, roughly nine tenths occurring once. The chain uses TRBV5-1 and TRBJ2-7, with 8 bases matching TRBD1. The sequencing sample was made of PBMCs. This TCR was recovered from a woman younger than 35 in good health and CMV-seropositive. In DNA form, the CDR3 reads TGCGCCAGCAGCACAACGGACAGGGTTCCCTACGAGCAGTACTTC. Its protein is CASSTTDRVPYEQYF.